The 25 T cell receptor beta chains presented below share a single source sample, sequenced in a study of beta chain features in type 1 diabetes. The sequenced template was cDNA made from the entire isolated RNA. TCRdb's copy holds only in-frame clones and misses some; the assay was immunoSEQ multiplex PCR. Of a few hundred thousand clones in the sample, roughly 30% were seen once. The sequenced material came from naive CD4+ T cells from blood. The receptor source for this set is a young man in good health.

This clone was counted only a few times. This chain joins TRBV10-3 and TRBJ2-7; 7 bases are shared with TRBD1. The J segment lost 13 bases and the V segment lost 3 bases, leaving 6 bases of the junction unmatched. CDR1 ENHRY and CDR2 SYGVKD come from the germline V gene. The CDR3 is 11 residues long. The CDR3 sequence: CAISERDSQYF. In DNA, the CDR3 is TGTGCCATCAGTGAAAGGGACAGCCAATACTTC.

V usage is TRBV9 and J usage is TRBJ2-1; weak D call: TRBD2 (6 bases). This CDR3 has 15 residues. V lost 3 bases to trimming and J lost 6 bases, with 16 bases between them. The germline gives CDR1 SGDLS, CDR2 YYNGEE. The CDR3 nucleotides are TGTGCCAGCAGCGATGGGGACTGGGGGAGCAATGAGCAGTTCTTC. Translated, it gives CASSDGDWGSNEQFF.

In this sample, this clone turned up once. The genes are TRBV19 and TRBJ2-1, with TRBD2 matching over 8 bases. The germline V gene has CDR1 LNHDA and CDR2 SQIVND (reference sequence). The CDR3 loop spans 16 amino acids. Trimming removed 0 bases from V and 6 bases from J; junction bases left unmatched: 7. The CDR3 DNA follows: TGTGCCAGTAGTATAGAAGGACTAGCACGGGGCAATGAGCAGTTCTTC. This codes for CASSIEGLARGNEQFF.

This clone was picked up a small number of times. The same CDR3 arises from other DNA sequences in this sample as well. The chain joins TRBV30 to TRBJ2-7; D is undetermined. V shed 2 bases and J shed 0 bases, with 2 bases lying between them. The CDR3 consists of 11 residues. Per germline, CDR1 GTSNPN and CDR2 SVGIG (reference sequence). The DNA of the CDR3 is TGTGCCTGGAGTACCTCCTACGAGCAGTACTTC. Amino acid sequence: CAWSTSYEQYF.

The V call is TRBV6-1, the J call TRBJ2-7; D perhaps matches TRBD2 (5 bases). This CDR3 spans 12 amino acids. Germline V CDR1 and CDR2: MNHNS, SASEGT. The V gene lost 6 bases and the J gene lost 4 bases, with 10 bases spanning the gap. The CDR3 DNA follows: TGTGCCAGCAGCGAGGGAACTTACGAGCAGTACTTC. It encodes CASSEGTYEQYF.

Only a few counts were recorded for this clone. V gene TRBV4-1 combines with J gene TRBJ2-5, with D unclear. V lost 1 base to trimming and J lost 1 base, with 10 bases between them. This CDR3 has 15 amino acids. Germline V CDR1 and CDR2: MGHRA, YSYEKL. CDR3 in DNA: TGCGCCAGCAGCCAAGGGGGTCTCCCCCAAGAGACCCAGTACTTC. Residues: CASSQGGLPQETQYF.

This clone came up a few times. This chain uses TRBV30 with TRBJ2-1, with D perhaps matching TRBD1 or TRBD2 (5 bases each). This CDR3 contains 11 residues. Germline values: CDR1 GTSNPN, CDR2 SVGIG (reference sequence). The germline V and J ends were trimmed by 3 bases and 12 bases, with 12 bases remaining between them. Written as DNA, the CDR3 is TGTGCCTGGAGGGGGGTAGGAGCGCAGTTCTTC. Protein: CAWRGVGAQFF.

This clone was detected only a few times. The rearrangement links TRBV14 to TRBJ2-1; TRBD1 aligns across 7 bases. V lost 4 bases and J lost 4; bases outside the gene matches: 10. Germline CDR1 is SGHDN and CDR2 is FVKESK. The CDR3 covers 16 residues. The CDR3, as DNA: TGTGCCAGCAGCCCACACCGGGACAGAGAGTACAATGAGCAGTTCTTC. Its translation is CASSPHRDREYNEQFF.

The V gene is TRBV28, the J gene TRBJ2-1, with 8 bases fitting TRBD2. The CDR3 runs 15 residues. V lost 7 bases and J lost 3; bases outside the gene matches: 8. CDR1 is MDHEN and CDR2 is SYDVKM in the germline V gene. CDR3 coding DNA: TGTGCCAGCAACCGAGTAGCGGGGCTCTACAATGAGCAGTTCTTC. This gives the protein CASNRVAGLYNEQFF.

The V call is TRBV7-9, the J call TRBJ1-1; D is undetermined. Trimming removed 5 bases from V and 1 base from J, with 14 bases in between. The length of the CDR3 is 15 residues. Germline V lookup: CDR1 SEHNR, CDR2 FQNEAQ (reference sequence). The CDR3 reads CASSPGDPPNTEAFF. Here the CDR3 DNA reads TGTGCCAGCAGCCCCGGGGATCCGCCGAACACTGAAGCTTTCTTT.

This clone was seen a few times. The rearrangement uses TRBV5-1 and TRBJ2-1; 8 nucleotides align to TRBD2. This CDR3 contains 15 residues. After removal of 0 bases from V and 6 bases from J, the junction contained 5 bases not matched to a gene. In germline, CDR1 is SGHRS, CDR2 YFSETQ. In nucleotides, the CDR3 is TGCGCCAGCAGCTTGGCACTAGCGGTGTCCAATGAGCAGTTCTTC. As protein: CASSLALAVSNEQFF.

The gene calls are TRBV15 and TRBJ2-7; 7 nucleotides line up with TRBD1. This CDR3 spans 15 amino acids. The J segment lost 3 bases and the V segment lost 0 bases, leaving 5 bases of the junction unmatched. Germline assignment: CDR1 LNHNV and CDR2 YYDKDF (reference sequence). CDR3 region: CATSRESRQGYEQYF. CDR3 coding DNA: TGTGCCACCAGCAGAGAATCGCGACAGGGCTACGAGCAGTACTTC.

This clone was counted a few times. The chain employs TRBV20-1 and TRBJ1-1; D is undetermined. Germline V lookup: CDR1 DFQATT, CDR2 SNEGSKA (reference sequence). The CDR3 loop spans 11 amino acids. CDR3 protein: CTLGGATEAFF. The DNA for the CDR3 is TGCACCCTGGGAGGCGCCACTGAAGCTTTCTTT.

In this sample, this clone turned up a few times. The chain is built from TRBV7-2 and TRBJ1-2; D gene uncertain. The CDR3 length is 15 residues. Germline CDR1 reads SGHTA; CDR2 reads FQGNSA. V was pared by 5 bases and J by 8 bases, with 21 bases between. The CDR3 DNA reads as TGTGCCAGCAGCCCCACGGATAGGCAGCCTGGGGGCTACACCTTC. As protein: CASSPTDRQPGGYTF.

This clone occurred a few times. The chain couples TRBV30 to TRBJ1-5, with D unclear. Germline CDR1 reads GTSNPN; CDR2 reads SVGIG (reference sequence). The V end lost 0 bases, the J end lost 7 bases, and 10 bases lay between the germline ends. This CDR3 is built from 13 residues. The CDR3 DNA reads as TGTGCCTGGAGTGTAGTGGGGAAGCAGCCCCAGCATTTT. This translates into CAWSVVGKQPQHF. Looking up the rest from reference TRBV30 and TRBJ1-5 gives the full variable domain: SQTIHQWPATLVQPVGSPLSLECTVEGTSNPNLYWYRQAAGRGLQLLFYSVGIGQISSEVPQNLSASRPQDRQFILSSKKLLLSDSGFYLCAWSVVGKQPQHFGDGTRLSIL.

On this clone itself: This specimen includes other DNA sequences encoding the same CDR3. The rearrangement uses TRBV29-1 and TRBJ2-5; 8 nucleotides match TRBD1. CDR1 and CDR2 from the germline V gene are SQVTM and ANQGSEA. The junction had 2 bases not matched to a gene; V was cut back by 7 bases and J by 1 base. CDR3 size: 12 residues. Written as DNA, the CDR3 is TGCAGCGGCGGGACAGGCCAAGAGACCCAGTACTTC. This codes for CSGGTGQETQYF.

This clone was seen more than once but under ten times. The chain couples TRBV7-3 to TRBJ1-1; 9 bases align to TRBD1. Germline-derived CDR1 and CDR2 are SGHTA and FQGTGA. V gave up 2 bases and J gave up 5 bases; unmatched junction bases: 6. This CDR3 is built from 15 residues. In DNA form, the CDR3 reads TGTGCCAGCAGCTTACGTCCCGGGACAGGGACTGAAGCTTTCTTT. Translating it yields CASSLRPGTGTEAFF.

This chain uses TRBV7-3 with TRBJ2-4; TRBD1 matches 8 bases. This CDR3 contains 15 residues. J was trimmed by 3 bases and V by 5 bases; bases with no gene match: 6. Germline V lookup: CDR1 SGHTA, CDR2 FQGTGA. Written as DNA, the CDR3 is TGTGCCAGCAGCGAAACCGGGACAGGCAAAAACATTCAGTACTTC. Its translation is CASSETGTGKNIQYF.

This chain links TRBV15 with TRBJ2-1; the D is unclear. Trimming stripped 5 bases from V and 7 bases from J, with 9 bases between. The CDR3 length is 12 residues. The germline gives CDR1 LNHNV, CDR2 YYDKDF (reference sequence). In DNA form, the CDR3 reads TGTGCCACCAGCCCATACGTGAATGAGCAGTTCTTC. It codes for CATSPYVNEQFF.

J is TRBJ2-2 and V is TRBV4-3; D not resolved. Germline V gene data show CDR1 as LGHNA and CDR2 as YSLEER. The CDR3 spans 15 residues. Between the trimmed V and J ends, which lost 0 bases and 3 bases, there was a span of 8 bases. The CDR3 loop reads CASSQDRQYTGELFF. CDR3 bases: TGCGCCAGCAGCCAAGATCGGCAGTACACCGGGGAGCTGTTTTTT.

This sequence joins TRBV7-9 and TRBJ2-7; 10 bases map to TRBD2. This CDR3 is built from 15 residues. CDR1 is SEHNR, CDR2 FQNEAQ, per germline (reference sequence). V trimming: 0 bases; J trimming: 3 bases; junction bases outside the gene matches: 2. The CDR3 sequence: CASSLAASGSYEQYF. In DNA, the CDR3 is TGTGCCAGCAGCTTAGCTGCTAGCGGGAGCTACGAGCAGTACTTC.

The rearrangement joins TRBV7-2 to TRBJ2-5; D possibly corresponds to TRBD1 (6 bases). V shed 3 bases and J shed 2 bases, with 10 bases lying between them. This CDR3 comprises 14 residues. Per germline, CDR1 SGHTA and CDR2 FQGNSA. CDR3 sequence: CASSLWTAQETQYF. The CDR3 region has the DNA TGTGCCAGCAGCTTGTGGACAGCTCAAGAGACCCAGTACTTC.

The chain carries TRBV7-9 and TRBJ2-7; D unresolved. The CDR3 is 13 amino acids. Germline CDR1 SEHNR, CDR2 FQNEAQ (reference sequence). Trimming removed 5 bases from V and 2 bases from J, with 10 bases in between. The CDR3 loop is CASSAQATYEQYF. For the CDR3, the DNA is TGTGCCAGCAGCGCTCAGGCGACCTACGAGCAGTACTTC. Full variable domain (rest looked up from reference TRBV7-9 and TRBJ2-7): DTGVSQNPRHKITKRGQNVTFRCDPISEHNRLYWYRQTLGQGPEFLTYFQNEAQLEKSRLLSDRFSAERPKGSFSTLEIQRTEQGDSAMYLCASSAQATYEQYFGPGTRLTVT.

This clone turned up a few times. CDR3 region: CASSPGRGYTQYF. The CDR3 DNA sequence: TGTGCCAGCAGTCCCGGGAGAGGGTATACGCAGTATTTT. The gene calls are TRBV2 and TRBJ2-3; possible D gene TRBD2, 6 bases. Germline V gene data show CDR1 as SNHLY and CDR2 as FYNNEI. This CDR3 comprises 13 residues. The V end was cut by 5 bases, the J end by 7 bases, with 13 bases between. Full variable domain (outside the CDR3, taken from reference TRBV2 and TRBJ2-3): EPEVTQTPSHQVTQMGQEVILRCVPISNHLYFYWYRQILGQKVEFLVSFYNNEISEKSEIFDDQFSVERPDGSNFTLKIRSTKLEDSAMYFCASSPGRGYTQYFGPGTRLTVL.

This clone came up a few times. The chain combines TRBV6-1 with TRBJ2-7; possibly TRBD1 for D (5 bases). Germline V gives CDR1 MNHNS, CDR2 SASEGT. This CDR3 region has 14 residues. Trimming left V 6 bases short and J 2 bases short, with 14 bases between. The DNA of the CDR3 is TGTGCCAGCAGCCGCAGGGCAGGGCCCTACGAGCAGTACTTC. Amino acids: CASSRRAGPYEQYF.